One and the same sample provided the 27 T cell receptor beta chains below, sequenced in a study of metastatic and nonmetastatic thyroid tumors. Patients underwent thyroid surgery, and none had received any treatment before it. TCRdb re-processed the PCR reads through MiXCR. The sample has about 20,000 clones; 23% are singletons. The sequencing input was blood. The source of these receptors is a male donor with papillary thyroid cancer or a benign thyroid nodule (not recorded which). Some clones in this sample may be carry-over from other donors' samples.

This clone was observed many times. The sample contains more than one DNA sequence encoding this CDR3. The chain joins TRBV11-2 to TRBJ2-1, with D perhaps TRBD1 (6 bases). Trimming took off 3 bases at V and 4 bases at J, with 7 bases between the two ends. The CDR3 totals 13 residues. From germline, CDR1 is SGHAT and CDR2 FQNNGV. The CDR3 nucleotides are TGTGCCAGCAGCTTGGACAGATACAATGAGCAGTTCTTC. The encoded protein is CASSLDRYNEQFF. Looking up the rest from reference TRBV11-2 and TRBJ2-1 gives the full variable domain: EAGVAQSPRYKIIEKRQSVAFWCNPISGHATLYWYQQILGQGPKLLIQFQNNGVVDDSQLPKDRFSAERLKGVDSTLKIQPAKLEDSAVYLCASSLDRYNEQFFGPGTRLTVL.

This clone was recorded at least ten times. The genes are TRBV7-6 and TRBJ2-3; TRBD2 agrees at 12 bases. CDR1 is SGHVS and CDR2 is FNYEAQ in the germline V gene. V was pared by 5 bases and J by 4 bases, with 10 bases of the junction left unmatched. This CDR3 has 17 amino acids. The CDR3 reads CASSLLTSGRGADTQYF. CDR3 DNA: TGTGCCAGCAGCCTCTTGACTAGCGGGAGAGGAGCAGATACGCAGTATTTT.

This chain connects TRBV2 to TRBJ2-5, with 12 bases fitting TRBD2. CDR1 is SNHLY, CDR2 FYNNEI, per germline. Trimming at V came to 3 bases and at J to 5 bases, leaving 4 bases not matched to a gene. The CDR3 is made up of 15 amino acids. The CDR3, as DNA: TGTGCCAGCAGTGACCGACTAGCGGGAGATGAGACCCAGTACTTC. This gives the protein CASSDRLAGDETQYF.

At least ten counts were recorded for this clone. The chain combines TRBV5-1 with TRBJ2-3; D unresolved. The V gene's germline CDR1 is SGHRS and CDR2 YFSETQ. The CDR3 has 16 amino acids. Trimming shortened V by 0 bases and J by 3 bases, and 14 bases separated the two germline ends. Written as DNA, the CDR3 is TGCGCCAGCAGCTTGGAGCAGCTGACGAGGACAGATACGCAGTATTTT. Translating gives CASSLEQLTRTDTQYF. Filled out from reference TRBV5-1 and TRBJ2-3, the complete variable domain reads KAGVTQTPRYLIKTRGQQVTLSCSPISGHRSVSWYQQTPGQGLQFLFEYFSETQRNKGNFPGRFSGRQFSNSRSEMNVSTLELGDSALYLCASSLEQLTRTDTQYFGPGTRLTVL.

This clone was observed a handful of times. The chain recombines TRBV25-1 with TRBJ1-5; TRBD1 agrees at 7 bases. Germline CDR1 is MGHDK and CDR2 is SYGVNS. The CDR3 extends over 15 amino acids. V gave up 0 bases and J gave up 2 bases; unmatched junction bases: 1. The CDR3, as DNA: TGTGCCAGCAGTGAATATACAGGGGGCAATCAGCCCCAGCATTTT. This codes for CASSEYTGGNQPQHF.

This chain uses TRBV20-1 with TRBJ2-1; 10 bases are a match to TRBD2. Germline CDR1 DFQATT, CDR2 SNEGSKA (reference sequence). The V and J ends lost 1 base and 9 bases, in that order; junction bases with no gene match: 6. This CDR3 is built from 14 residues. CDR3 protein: CSARAPSGSCEQFF. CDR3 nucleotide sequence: TGCAGTGCTAGAGCTCCTAGCGGGAGTTGTGAGCAGTTCTTC.

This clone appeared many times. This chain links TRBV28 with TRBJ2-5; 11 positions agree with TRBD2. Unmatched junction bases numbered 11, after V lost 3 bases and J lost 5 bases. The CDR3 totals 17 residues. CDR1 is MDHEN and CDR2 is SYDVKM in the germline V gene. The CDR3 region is CASSFRKLAGVGETQYF. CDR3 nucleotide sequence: TGTGCCAGCAGTTTCCGTAAACTAGCGGGAGTCGGGGAGACCCAGTACTTC. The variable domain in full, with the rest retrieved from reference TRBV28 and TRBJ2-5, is DVKVTQSSRYLVKRTGEKVFLECVQDMDHENMFWYRQDPGLGLRLIYFSYDVKMKEKGDIPEGYSVSREKKERFSLILESASTNQTSMYLCASSFRKLAGVGETQYFGPGTRLLVL.

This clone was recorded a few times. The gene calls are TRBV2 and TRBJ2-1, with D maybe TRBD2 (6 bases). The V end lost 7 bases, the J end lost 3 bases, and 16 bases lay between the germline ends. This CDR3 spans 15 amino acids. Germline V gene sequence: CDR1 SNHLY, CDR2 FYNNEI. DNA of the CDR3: TGTGCCAGCATTCCTGCGGAGGGAGGCTACAATGAGCAGTTCTTC. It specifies CASIPAEGGYNEQFF.

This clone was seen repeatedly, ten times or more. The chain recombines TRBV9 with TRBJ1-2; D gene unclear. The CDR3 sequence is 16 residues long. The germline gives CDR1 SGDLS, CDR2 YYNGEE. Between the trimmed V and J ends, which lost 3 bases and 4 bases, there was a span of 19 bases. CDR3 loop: CASSGPDSRFAYGYTF. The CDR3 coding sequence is TGTGCCAGCAGCGGCCCCGATTCAAGGTTTGCCTATGGCTACACCTTC.

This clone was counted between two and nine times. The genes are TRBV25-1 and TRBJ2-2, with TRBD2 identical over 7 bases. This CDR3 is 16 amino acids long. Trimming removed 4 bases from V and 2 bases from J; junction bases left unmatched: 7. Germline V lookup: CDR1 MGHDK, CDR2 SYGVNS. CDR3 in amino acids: CASSVGVAGNTGELFF. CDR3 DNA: TGTGCCAGCAGTGTTGGAGTAGCGGGCAACACCGGGGAGCTGTTTTTT.

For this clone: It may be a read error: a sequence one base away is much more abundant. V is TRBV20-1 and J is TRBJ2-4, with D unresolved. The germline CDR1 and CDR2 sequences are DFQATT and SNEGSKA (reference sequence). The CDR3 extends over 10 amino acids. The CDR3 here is CSSRDVFQYF. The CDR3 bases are TGCAGTTCTAGAGACGTATTTCAGTACTTC.

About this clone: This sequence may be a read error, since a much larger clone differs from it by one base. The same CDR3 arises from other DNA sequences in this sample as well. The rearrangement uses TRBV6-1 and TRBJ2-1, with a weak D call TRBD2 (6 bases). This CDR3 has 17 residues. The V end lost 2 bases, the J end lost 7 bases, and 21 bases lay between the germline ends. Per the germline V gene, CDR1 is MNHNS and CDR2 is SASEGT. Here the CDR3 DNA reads TGTGCCAGCAGTGAACGTAGCGGTGCTGGAAGTCGTAATGAGCAGTTCTTC. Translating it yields CASSERSGAGSRNEQFF.

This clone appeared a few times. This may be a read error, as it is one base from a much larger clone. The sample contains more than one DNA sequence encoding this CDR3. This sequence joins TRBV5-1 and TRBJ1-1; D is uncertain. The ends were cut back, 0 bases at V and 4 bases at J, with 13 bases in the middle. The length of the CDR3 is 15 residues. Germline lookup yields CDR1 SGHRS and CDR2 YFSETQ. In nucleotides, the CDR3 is TGCGCCAGCAGCTTGGCCTCAGGTCTAGGCACTGAAGCTTTCTTT. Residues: CASSLASGLGTEAFF.

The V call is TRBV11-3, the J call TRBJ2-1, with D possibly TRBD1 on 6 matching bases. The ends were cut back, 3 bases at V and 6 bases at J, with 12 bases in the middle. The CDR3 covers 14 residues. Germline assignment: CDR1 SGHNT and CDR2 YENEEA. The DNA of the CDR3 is TGTGCCAGCAGCTTCGACAGGTACTCCAATGAGCAGTTCTTC. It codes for CASSFDRYSNEQFF. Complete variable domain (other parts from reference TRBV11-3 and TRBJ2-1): EAGVVQSPRYKIIEKKQPVAFWCNPISGHNTLYWYLQNLGQGPELLIRYENEEAVDDSQLPKDRFSAERLKGVDSTLKIQPAELGDSAVYLCASSFDRYSNEQFFGPGTRLTVL.

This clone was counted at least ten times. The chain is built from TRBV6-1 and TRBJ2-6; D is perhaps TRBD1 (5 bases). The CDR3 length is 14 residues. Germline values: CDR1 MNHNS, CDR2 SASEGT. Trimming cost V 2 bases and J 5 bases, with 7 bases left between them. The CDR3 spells CASSETGRANVLTF. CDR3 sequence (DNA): TGTGCCAGCAGTGAAACAGGCAGGGCCAACGTCCTGACTTTC.

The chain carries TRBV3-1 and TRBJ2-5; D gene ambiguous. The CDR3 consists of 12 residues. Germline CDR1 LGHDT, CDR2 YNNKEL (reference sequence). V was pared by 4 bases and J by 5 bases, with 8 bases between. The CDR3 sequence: CASSPFGETQYF. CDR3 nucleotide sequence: TGTGCCAGCAGCCCCTTCGGGGAGACCCAGTACTTC.

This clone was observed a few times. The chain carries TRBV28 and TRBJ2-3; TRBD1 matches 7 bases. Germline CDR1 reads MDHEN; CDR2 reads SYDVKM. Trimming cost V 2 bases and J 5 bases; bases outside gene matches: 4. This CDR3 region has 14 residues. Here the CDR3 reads CASSLTGVGDTQYF. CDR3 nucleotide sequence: TGTGCCAGCAGTTTAACAGGGGTCGGAGATACGCAGTATTTT.

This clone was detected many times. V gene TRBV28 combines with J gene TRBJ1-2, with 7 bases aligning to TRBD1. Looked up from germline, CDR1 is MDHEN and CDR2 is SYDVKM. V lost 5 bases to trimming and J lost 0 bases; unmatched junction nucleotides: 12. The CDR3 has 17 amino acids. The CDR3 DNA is TGTGCCAGCAGTCTTAAGTACCAAGGGACAGCTAACTATGGCTACACCTTC. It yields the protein CASSLKYQGTANYGYTF.

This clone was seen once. The CDR3 nucleotides read TGTGCCAGCAGCTTAGGGGGGACTAGGTCCTACAATGAGCAGTTCTTC. Residues: CASSLGGTRSYNEQFF. The chain recombines TRBV13 with TRBJ2-1, with 8 bases that match TRBD2. The germline gives CDR1 PRHDT, CDR2 FYEKMQ (reference sequence). Trimming took 0 bases from V and 1 from J; bases not matched to a gene: 2. This CDR3 has 16 residues.

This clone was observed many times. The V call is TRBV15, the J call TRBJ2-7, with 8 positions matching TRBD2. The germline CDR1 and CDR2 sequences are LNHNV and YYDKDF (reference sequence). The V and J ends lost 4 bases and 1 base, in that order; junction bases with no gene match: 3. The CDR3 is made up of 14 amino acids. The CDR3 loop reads CATSTLAGSYEQYF. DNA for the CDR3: TGTGCCACCAGCACATTAGCGGGGTCCTACGAGCAGTACTTC.

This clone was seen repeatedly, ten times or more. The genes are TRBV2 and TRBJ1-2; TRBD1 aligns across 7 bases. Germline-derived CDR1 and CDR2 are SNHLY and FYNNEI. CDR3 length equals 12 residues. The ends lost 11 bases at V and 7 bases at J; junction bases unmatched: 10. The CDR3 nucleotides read TGTGCCGGTTTACTTCGACAGGGTGGCTACACCTTC. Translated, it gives CAGLLRQGGYTF.

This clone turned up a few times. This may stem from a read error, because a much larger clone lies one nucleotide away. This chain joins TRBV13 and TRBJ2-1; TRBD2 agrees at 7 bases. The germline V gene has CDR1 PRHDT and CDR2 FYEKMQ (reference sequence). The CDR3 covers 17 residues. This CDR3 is CASSLVVGGFRYNGQFF. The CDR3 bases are TGTGCCAGCAGCTTAGTTGTCGGGGGGTTTCGCTACAATGGGCAGTTCTTC.

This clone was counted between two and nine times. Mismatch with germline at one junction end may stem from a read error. This CDR3 is CASYSVSSYDQYF. The CDR3 DNA sequence: TGTGCCAGCTATTCCGTAAGCTCCTACGATCAGTACTTC. The genes are TRBV6-1 and TRBJ2-7; D is unresolved. Germline V CDR1 and CDR2: MNHNS, SASEGT. The CDR3 contains 13 residues.

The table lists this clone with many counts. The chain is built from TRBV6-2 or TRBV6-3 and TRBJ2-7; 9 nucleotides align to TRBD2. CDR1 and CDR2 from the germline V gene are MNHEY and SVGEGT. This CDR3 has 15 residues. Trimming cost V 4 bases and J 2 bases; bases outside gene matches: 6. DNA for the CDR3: TGTGCCAGCAGTTCCATGACTAGCGGCCCCTACGAGCAGTACTTC. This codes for CASSSMTSGPYEQYF.

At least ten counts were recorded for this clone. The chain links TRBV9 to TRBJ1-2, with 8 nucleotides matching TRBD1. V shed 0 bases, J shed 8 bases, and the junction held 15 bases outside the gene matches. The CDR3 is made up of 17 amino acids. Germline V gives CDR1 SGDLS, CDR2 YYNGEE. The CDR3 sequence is CASSVGGDRFDSNGYTF. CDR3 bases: TGTGCCAGCAGCGTAGGAGGGGACAGGTTCGACTCGAACGGCTACACCTTC.

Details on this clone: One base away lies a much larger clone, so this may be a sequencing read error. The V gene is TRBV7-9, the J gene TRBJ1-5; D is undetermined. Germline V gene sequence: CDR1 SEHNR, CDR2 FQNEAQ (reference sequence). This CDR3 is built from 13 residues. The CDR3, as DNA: TGTGCCAGCAGCTTTGACGGCACCCAGCCCGAGCATTTT. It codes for CASSFDGTQPEHF.

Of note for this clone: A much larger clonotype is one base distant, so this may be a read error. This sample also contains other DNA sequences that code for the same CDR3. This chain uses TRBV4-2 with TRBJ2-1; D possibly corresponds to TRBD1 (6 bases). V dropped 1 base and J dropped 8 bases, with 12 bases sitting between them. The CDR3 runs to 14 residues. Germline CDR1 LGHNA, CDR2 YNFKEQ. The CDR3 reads CASSQARAGDEQFF. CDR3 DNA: TGTGCCAGCAGCCAAGCCCGTGCAGGGGATGAGCAGTTCTTC.